A selection of T cell receptor beta chains follows, all from one sample in a study of blood T cell repertoires in COVID-19. The table came from immunoSEQ multiplex PCR; TCRdb's copy has only in-frame clones and leaves some out. The repertoire holds around 240,000 clones, roughly 82% seen once, with around 1.9% in the top ten. Specimen: PBMCs or T cells enriched from blood (not recorded which). The origin of the receptors is a woman aged 45 to 65 who had recovered from COVID-19. Both conserved end residues are part of each CDR3. D genes are given only for firm matches. Expanded clones are given a class, and other clones once, few, many or no size at all.

j_gene,d_gene,v_gene,abundance,CDR3nt,CDR3aa
TRBJ1-1,.,TRBV29-1,few,TGCAGCGTTGACGAGGTACGGACTGAAGCTTTCTTT,CSVDEVRTEAFF
TRBJ2-3,.,TRBV24-1,.,TGTGCCACCAGTGATTTGGCAGGCCCAGATACGCAGTATTTT,CATSDLAGPDTQYF
TRBJ1-2,.,TRBV2,.,TGTGCCAGCAGCTCACGCAGGGAGGACTATGGCTACACCTTC,CASSSRREDYGYTF
TRBJ2-1,TRBD1,TRBV7-3,.,TGTGCCAGCGCCCTGCAGGGGGCGAAATCTAAGAATGAGCAGTTCTTC,CASALQGAKSKNEQFF
TRBJ2-1,TRBD2,TRBV7-2,.,TGTGCCAGCAGAAAAGGACTAGCGGGAAGCTCCTACAATGAGCAGTTCTTC,CASRKGLAGSSYNEQFF
TRBJ2-2,TRBD1,TRBV6-5,.,TGTGCCAGCAGTTATTCTCCCGGGACAGGGTCCGGGGAGCTGTTTTTT,CASSYSPGTGSGELFF
TRBJ2-1,.,TRBV28,.,TGTGCCAGCAGCCTGACGGGAGTTGAGCAGTTCTTC,CASSLTGVEQFF
TRBJ1-2,.,TRBV7-9,.,TGTGCCAGCAGTCTCACAGGGAGTAACTATGGCTACACCTTC,CASSLTGSNYGYTF
TRBJ2-7,TRBD2,TRBV18,.,TGTGCCAGCTCACCCCCGGGACTAGCATACGAGCAGTACTTC,CASSPPGLAYEQYF
TRBJ2-7,TRBD1,TRBV6-2/TRBV6-3,.,TGTGCCAGCAGTTTCTCCAGGGGGCCGTCCTACGAGCAGTACTTC,CASSFSRGPSYEQYF
TRBJ1-2,.,TRBV15,.,TGTGCCACCAGTACCAACCTACAGGGTGGAGGCTACACCTTC,CATSTNLQGGGYTF
TRBJ1-1,TRBD1,TRBV6-5,.,TGTGCCAGCAGTTTAGGGGGGACAGGGAACACTGAAGCTTTCTTT,CASSLGGTGNTEAFF
TRBJ1-5,.,TRBV2,.,TGTGCCAGCAAGTGGACATTCAATCAGCCCCAGCATTTT,CASKWTFNQPQHF
TRBJ1-4,.,TRBV5-1,few,TGCGCCAGCAGGAAGGACAGCACTAATGAAAAACTGTTTTTT,CASRKDSTNEKLFF
TRBJ1-1,.,TRBV9,.,TGTGCCAGCAGCGTAACCGAACAGGGTGGCACTGAAGCTTTCTTT,CASSVTEQGGTEAFF
TRBJ1-5,TRBD1,TRBV30,few,TGTGCCGGGGGCTGGGACAGGGGGAAAAGCAATCAGCCCCAGCATTTT,CAGGWDRGKSNQPQHF
TRBJ1-5,TRBD1,TRBV2,.,TGTGCCAGCAGTACTGACAGGGATTCCTTTAGCAATCAGCCCCAGCATTTT,CASSTDRDSFSNQPQHF
TRBJ2-3,TRBD2,TRBV27,once,TGTGCCAGCACGGTCTGGGGGGGATACACAGATACGCAGTATTTT,CASTVWGGYTDTQYF
TRBJ1-1,.,TRBV30,.,TGTGCCTGGAGTCCACTTCGGGCAGGGGAAGCTTTCTTT,CAWSPLRAGEAFF
TRBJ2-5,TRBD2,TRBV5-8,.,TGTGCCAGCAGCTTGGCAGGACTAGCTTTACTAGAGACCCAGTACTTC,CASSLAGLALLETQYF
TRBJ1-1,TRBD1,TRBV5-6,.,TGTGCCAGCAGCACCGGACAGGGGGCCGCGGCTTTCTTT,CASSTGQGAAAFF
TRBJ2-5,.,TRBV12-5,.,TGTGCTAGTGGTTTGTCGGAATTGACAGAGATTAACCAAGAGACCCAGTACTTC,CASGLSELTEINQETQYF
TRBJ1-5,.,TRBV6-5,.,TGTGCCAGCATTTCCCAGGGTTCCGGGCAGCCCCAGCATTTT,CASISQGSGQPQHF